A single T cell receptor (beta chain) is shown here with its context. Thyroid surgery took place with no prior treatment in any patient. The sample originates from a study of metastatic and nonmetastatic thyroid tumors. About the study: The authors compared repertoires across blood and tumor or nodule tissue from malignant and benign thyroid patients.

CDR3 length equals 14 residues. The germline V gene has CDR1 SGHNT and CDR2 YYREEE (reference sequence). Trimming took 0 bases from V and 8 from J, leaving 11 bases between them. TCRdb re-called the PCR reads through MiXCR. The sample contains approximately 70,000 clones, roughly 4.1% of which appear only once. The chain is built from TRBV5-4 and TRBJ1-4; D remains ambiguous. This sequence was found in a female donor with papillary thyroid cancer or a benign thyroid nodule (not recorded which). Some clones in this sample may be carry-over from other donors' samples. What was sequenced was blood. This chain's CDR3 is CASSLGTATEKLFF. As DNA, the CDR3 is TGTGCCAGCAGCTTGGGGACGGCAACCGAAAAACTGTTTTTT. The entire variable domain, with the rest obtained from reference TRBV5-4 and TRBJ1-4, is as follows: ETGVTQSPTHLIKTRGQQVTLRCSSQSGHNTVSWYQQALGQGPQFIFQYYREEENGRGNFPPRFSGLQFPNYSSELNVNALELDDSALYLCASSLGTATEKLFFGSGTQLSVL.